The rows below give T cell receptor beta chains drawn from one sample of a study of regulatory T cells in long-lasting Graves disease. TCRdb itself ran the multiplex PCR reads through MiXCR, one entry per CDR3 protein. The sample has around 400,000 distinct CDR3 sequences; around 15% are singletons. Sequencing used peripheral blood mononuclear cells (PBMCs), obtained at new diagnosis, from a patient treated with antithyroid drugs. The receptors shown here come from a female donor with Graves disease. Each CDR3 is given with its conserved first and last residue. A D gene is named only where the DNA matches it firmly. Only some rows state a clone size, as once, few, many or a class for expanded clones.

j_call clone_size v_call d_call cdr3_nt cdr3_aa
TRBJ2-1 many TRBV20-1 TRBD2 TGCAGTGCTTTAGCTGGGACTAGCGGGAACCCCAATGAGCAGTTCTTC CSALAGTSGNPNEQFF
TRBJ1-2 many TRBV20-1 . TGCAGTTCCGGAGGGAGCTATGGCTACACCTTC CSSGGSYGYTF
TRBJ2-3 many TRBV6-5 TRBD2 TGTGCCAGCAGTTACACGGGACTAGCGGGTGGCGATACGCAGTATTTT CASSYTGLAGGDTQYF
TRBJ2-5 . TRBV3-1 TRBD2 TGTGCCAGCAGCCAAGCGGGACGGTTCGGACTAGACCAAGAGACCCAGTACTTC CASSQAGRFGLDQETQYF
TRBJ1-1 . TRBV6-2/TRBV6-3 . TGTGCCAGCAGTTACCCCGGGGGTCGGGGGCCGAGGAACACTGAAGCTTTCTTT CASSYPGGRGPRNTEAFF
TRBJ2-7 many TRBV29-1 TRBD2 TGCAGCGTTGTTTCTGGGCGGGGGATTTCCTACGAGCAGTACTTC CSVVSGRGISYEQYF
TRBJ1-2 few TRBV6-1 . TGTGCCAGCAGTCGAGACGGACAGTTGGATGGCTACACCTTC CASSRDGQLDGYTF
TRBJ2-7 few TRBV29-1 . TGCAGCGTTGAAGTAAACGGTCTCTCCTACGAGCAGTACTTC CSVEVNGLSYEQYF
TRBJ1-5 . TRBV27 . TGTGCCAGCAGTGGGGGGGTTCAGCCCCAGCATTTT CASSGGVQPQHF
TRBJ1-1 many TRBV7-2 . TGTGCCAGCAGGGCCCAGTGGCAGTTCGGCACGAACACTGAAGCTTTCTTT CASRAQWQFGTNTEAFF